The next 7 T cell receptor beta chains were all read from a single sample in a study of T cell responses to AZD1222 COVID-19 vaccine. Produced via immunoSEQ multiplex PCR; TCRdb's table is partial and in-frame only. Of more than 140,000 clones listed, about 91% are singletons. The sequenced sample was peripheral blood, obtained on day 0 of MenACWY control vaccination. The receptors shown here come from an adult in good health.

CDR3 bases: TGTGCCAGCAGCTCACCTCCGGGCCGGAGCACAGATACGCAGTATTTT. This encodes CASSSPPGRSTDTQYF. The chain couples TRBV6-2 or TRBV6-3 to TRBJ2-3; no reliable D call. Germline V CDR1 and CDR2: MNHEY, SVGEGT. Trimming stripped 6 bases from V and 0 bases from J, with 16 bases between. The CDR3 covers 16 residues.

This chain connects TRBV6-5 to TRBJ1-1, with TRBD1 identical over 7 bases. The germline V gene encodes CDR1 MNHEY and CDR2 SVGAGI. The CDR3 sequence is 15 residues long. V shed 2 bases and J 7 bases; nucleotides not matched to a gene: 10. The CDR3 DNA follows: TGTGCCAGCAGTTACCGGGACAGCTCCTACTTTGAAGCTTTCTTT. Translated: CASSYRDSSYFEAFF.

V usage is TRBV19 and J usage is TRBJ2-3; 10 bases match TRBD2. Germline lookup yields CDR1 LNHDA and CDR2 SQIVND (reference sequence). Unmatched junction bases numbered 3, after V lost 3 bases and J lost 9 bases. The CDR3 extends over 13 amino acids. CDR3 coding DNA: TGTGCCAGTAGTATTGCTAGCGGGGGCACGCAGTATTTT. Translating it yields CASSIASGGTQYF.

The V gene is TRBV30, the J gene TRBJ1-6, with unresolved D. The V end lost 5 bases, the J end lost 0 bases, and 20 bases lay between the germline ends. Germline CDR1 reads GTSNPN; CDR2 reads SVGIG (reference sequence). This CDR3 has 18 residues. The CDR3 sequence is CAWGRARTLGSYNSPLHF. Here the CDR3 DNA reads TGTGCCTGGGGTAGAGCTCGGACCCTTGGCTCCTATAATTCACCCCTCCACTTT.

V gene TRBV7-2 combines with J gene TRBJ1-4, with D possibly TRBD1 on 6 matching bases. V was trimmed by 2 bases and J by 8 bases, leaving 15 bases between them. This CDR3 comprises 15 residues. Germline V CDR1 and CDR2: SGHTA, FQGNSA. The CDR3 is CASSLRKGVWEKLFF. CDR3 sequence (DNA): TGTGCCAGCAGCTTAAGGAAGGGGGTTTGGGAAAAACTGTTTTTT.

The chain is built from TRBV6-5 and TRBJ1-3; no firm D call. The germline CDR1 and CDR2 sequences are MNHEY and SVGAGI. The V gene lost 9 bases and the J gene lost 1 base, with 10 bases spanning the gap. This CDR3 comprises 13 residues. The CDR3 protein is CASTRTSGNTIYF. As DNA, the CDR3 is TGTGCCAGTACCCGGACTTCTGGAAACACCATATATTTT.

The chain is built from TRBV7-6 and TRBJ1-5; weak D call: TRBD1 (6 bases). Trimming pared 2 bases from V and 2 bases from J, leaving 13 bases between. The length of the CDR3 is 16 residues. Per germline, CDR1 SGHVS and CDR2 FNYEAQ. For the CDR3, the DNA is TGTGCCAGCAGCTTAACCGGGGGCAGGGGCAATCAGCCCCAGCATTTT. Translation: CASSLTGGRGNQPQHF.